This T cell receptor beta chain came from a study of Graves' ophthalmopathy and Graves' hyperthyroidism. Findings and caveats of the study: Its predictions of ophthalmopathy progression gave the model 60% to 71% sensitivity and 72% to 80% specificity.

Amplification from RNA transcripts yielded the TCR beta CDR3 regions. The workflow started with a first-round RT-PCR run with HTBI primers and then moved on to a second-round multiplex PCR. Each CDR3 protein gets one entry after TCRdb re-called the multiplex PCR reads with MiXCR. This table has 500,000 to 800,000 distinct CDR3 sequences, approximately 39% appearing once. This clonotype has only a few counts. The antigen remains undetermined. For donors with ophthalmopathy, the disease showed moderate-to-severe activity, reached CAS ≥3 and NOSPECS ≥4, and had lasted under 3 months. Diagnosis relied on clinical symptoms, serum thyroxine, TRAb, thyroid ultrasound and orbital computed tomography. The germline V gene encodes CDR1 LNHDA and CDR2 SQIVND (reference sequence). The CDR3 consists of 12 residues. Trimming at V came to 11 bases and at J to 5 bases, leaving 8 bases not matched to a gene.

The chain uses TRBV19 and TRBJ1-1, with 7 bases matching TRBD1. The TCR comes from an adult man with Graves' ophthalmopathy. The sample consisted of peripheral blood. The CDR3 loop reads CARTGEGTEAFF. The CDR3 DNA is TGTGCCCGAACAGGGGAGGGAACTGAAGCTTTCTTT.